Below, 11 T cell receptor beta chains from the same sample are listed, as sequenced in a study of T cells after yellow fever vaccination. TCRdb re-derived calls from the 5' RACE reads in MiXCR, one entry per CDR3 protein. The repertoire includes approximately 260,000 distinct CDR3 sequences, 13% of them detected once, and about 0.54% sits in the top ten. This specimen was CD4+ T cells sorted from PBMCs, taken 45 days after the yellow fever booster vaccination. Receptors were obtained from a man aged 25-45 years who received the YFV17D yellow fever vaccine.

This clonotype was recorded at least ten times. The CDR3 bases are TGCAGTGCCGTTAGCGGGACGGGGGAGCAGTACTTC. It yields the protein CSAVSGTGEQYF. The gene calls are TRBV20-1 and TRBJ2-7; 8 nucleotides match TRBD2. CDR1 and CDR2 from the germline V gene are DFQATT and SNEGSKA (reference sequence). The CDR3 length is 12 residues. Losses at the gene ends were 6 bases for V and 7 bases for J; bases not matched to a gene: 8.

This clonotype was seen only a few times. The chain's CDR3 is CSARTGVDEQYF. The CDR3 DNA follows: TGCAGTGCGAGGACAGGAGTGGACGAGCAGTACTTC. The chain uses TRBV20-1 and TRBJ2-7, with TRBD1 matching 7 bases. With 6 bases clipped from V and 5 bases from J, the junction kept 7 bases outside the gene matches. This CDR3 region has 12 residues. Germline V gene lookup returns CDR1 DFQATT and CDR2 SNEGSKA (reference sequence).

The chain employs TRBV9 and TRBJ2-1; no reliable D call. Germline V gene sequence: CDR1 SGDLS, CDR2 YYNGEE. Trimming pared 0 bases from V and 8 bases from J, leaving 6 bases between. The CDR3 covers 12 residues. CDR3 protein: CASSVDYDEQFF. CDR3 coding DNA: TGTGCCAGCAGCGTAGATTATGATGAGCAGTTCTTC.

This clonotype has just a few counts. The V and J genes are TRBV3-1 and TRBJ1-2; D is ambiguous. CDR3 length equals 15 residues. CDR1 and CDR2 (germline): LGHDT, YNNKEL (reference sequence). V lost 2 bases, J lost 0 bases, and 10 bases lay in between. CDR3: CASSQSAAANYGYTF. CDR3 nucleotides: TGTGCCAGCAGCCAATCCGCCGCAGCTAACTATGGCTACACCTTC. The whole variable domain, remainder taken from reference TRBV3-1 and TRBJ1-2, is DTAVSQTPKYLVTQMGNDKSIKCEQNLGHDTMYWYKQDSKKFLKIMFSYNNKELIINETVPNRFSPKSPDKAHLNLHINSLELGDSAVYFCASSQSAAANYGYTFGSGTRLTVV.

The table lists this clonotype with a few counts. The chain carries TRBV20-1 and TRBJ2-7; D is perhaps TRBD1 (5 bases). Germline V gene data show CDR1 as DFQATT and CDR2 as SNEGSKA (reference sequence). The germline V and J ends were trimmed by 5 bases and 1 base, with 9 bases remaining between them. CDR3 length: 12 amino acids. The CDR3 here is CSASRGSYEQYF. CDR3 sequence (DNA): TGCAGTGCTTCTAGGGGTTCCTACGAGCAGTACTTC.

This clonotype has more than one count but fewer than ten. This rearrangement joins TRBV24-1 to TRBJ2-1; D is ambiguous. Germline loops: CDR1 KGHDR, CDR2 SFDVKD. CDR3 length equals 13 residues. The V and J ends lost 4 bases and 7 bases respectively, with 10 bases between them. DNA of the CDR3: TGTGCCACCAGTGACCCTTCTAGGAATGAGCAGTTCTTC. This codes for CATSDPSRNEQFF.

This clonotype was counted a few times. V usage is TRBV6-5 and J usage is TRBJ2-4; D gene unclear. Germline V gene sequence: CDR1 MNHEY, CDR2 SVGAGI. V lost 0 bases, J lost 0 bases, and 12 bases lay in between. The CDR3 covers 17 residues. The CDR3 loop reads CASSYSSGLLAKNIQYF. The CDR3 DNA is TGTGCCAGCAGTTACTCCTCCGGCCTGCTAGCCAAAAACATTCAGTACTTC.

CDR3 DNA: TGTGCCAGCAGCTTAGTGGACAGCGAGCAGTACTTC. It encodes CASSLVDSEQYF. The chain recombines TRBV7-2 with TRBJ2-7; maybe TRBD1 (6 bases). This CDR3 is built from 12 residues. The germline CDR1 and CDR2 sequences are SGHTA and FQGNSA. V dropped 1 base and J dropped 6 bases, with 7 bases sitting between them.

This clonotype was recorded a few times. The rearrangement joins TRBV5-1 to TRBJ2-7; no definite D call. Germline values: CDR1 SGHRS, CDR2 YFSETQ. This CDR3 has 15 amino acids. V lost 0 bases, J lost 5 bases, and 15 bases lay in between. The CDR3 nucleotides are TGCGCCAGCAGCTTGGGGCAGGTAATGTTCGACGAGCAGTACTTC. This gives the protein CASSLGQVMFDEQYF.

This clonotype was observed once. This chain connects TRBV5-1 to TRBJ2-7, with TRBD1 as a possible D gene (5 bases). This CDR3 has 14 amino acids. Germline CDR1 and CDR2: SGHRS and YFSETQ. The V end lost 4 bases, the J end lost 5 bases, and 16 bases lay between the germline ends. For the CDR3, the DNA is TGCGCCAGCAGCGTGCCCTCCCAGGGTAACGAGCAGTACTTC. Amino acids: CASSVPSQGNEQYF. Filled out from reference TRBV5-1 and TRBJ2-7, the complete variable domain reads KAGVTQTPRYLIKTRGQQVTLSCSPISGHRSVSWYQQTPGQGLQFLFEYFSETQRNKGNFPGRFSGRQFSNSRSEMNVSTLELGDSALYLCASSVPSQGNEQYFGPGTRLTVT.

This clonotype was counted at least ten times. The chain uses TRBV18 and TRBJ1-2, with D possibly TRBD1 on 5 matching bases. V dropped 2 bases and J dropped 0 bases, with 7 bases sitting between them. The CDR3 has 14 amino acids. CDR1 and CDR2 from the germline V gene are KGHSH and LQKENI. CDR3 nucleotide sequence: TGTGCCAGCTCACCAGACAGATCTAACTATGGCTACACCTTC. Its translation is CASSPDRSNYGYTF.